This note documents a single TCR beta chain sequence. Its specificity is not known. Clones were read by immunoSEQ multiplex PCR, and TCRdb kept only the in-frame ones, dropping some. Of more than 25,000 clones in the sample, 70% to 85% are singletons; the top ten hold 2% to 2.5%. The entry originates in a study of Tregs in tolerant kidney transplant recipients. As for the study in general: A roughly 3-day belatacept mixed lymphocyte reaction, sometimes plus 5-day graft donor restimulation, preceded CD4+CD25+CD127- sorting. Recipient cells were told from donor cells by antibody staining. Study-level results: Few patients were studied, so findings need validation in larger groups.

CDR1 is MNHEY, CDR2 SMNVEV, per germline (reference sequence). V dropped 0 bases and J dropped 1 base, with 9 bases sitting between them. The CDR3 spans 16 residues. The clonotype was recovered from a human donor in good health. The sequenced sample consisted of Tregs from blood cultured with allogeneic cells. The chain couples TRBV27 to TRBJ2-2; maybe TRBD2 (5 bases). The CDR3 here is CASSLSSRGNTGELFF. Written as DNA, the CDR3 is TGTGCCAGCAGTTTATCTTCCCGGGGGAACACCGGGGAGCTGTTTTTT.